This section outlines one T cell receptor beta chain sequence together with its context. It was negative isolation that provided the CD8+ and CD4+ T cells, whereas TEMRA cells were enriched by FACS. The sample comes from a study of CD8 T cells in Susac syndrome. The CDR3 extends over 13 amino acids. V lost 5 bases, J lost 7 bases, and 7 bases stayed unmatched. Germline V gene data show CDR1 as DFQATT and CDR2 as SNEGSKA (reference sequence). RNA in amounts of roughly 0.45 to 1 ug was reverse transcribed with random hexamers. An immunoSEQ multiplex PCR generated amplified TCR beta CDR3 products spanning 54 Vbeta and 13 Jbeta. One entry per CDR3 protein, called by TCRdb with MiXCR from the immunoSEQ multiplex PCR reads. The sample lists over 80,000 distinct CDR3 sequences; 90% to 95% were seen once.

This sequence was found in a human donor in good health. Sequencing was done on a sample of CD8+ T cells from PBMCs. J is TRBJ1-2 and V is TRBV20-1, with 10 bases identical to TRBD1. The DNA of the CDR3 is TGCAGTGCTCTGGGACAGGGGTGGGGTGGCTACACCTTC. Its protein product is CSALGQGWGGYTF.